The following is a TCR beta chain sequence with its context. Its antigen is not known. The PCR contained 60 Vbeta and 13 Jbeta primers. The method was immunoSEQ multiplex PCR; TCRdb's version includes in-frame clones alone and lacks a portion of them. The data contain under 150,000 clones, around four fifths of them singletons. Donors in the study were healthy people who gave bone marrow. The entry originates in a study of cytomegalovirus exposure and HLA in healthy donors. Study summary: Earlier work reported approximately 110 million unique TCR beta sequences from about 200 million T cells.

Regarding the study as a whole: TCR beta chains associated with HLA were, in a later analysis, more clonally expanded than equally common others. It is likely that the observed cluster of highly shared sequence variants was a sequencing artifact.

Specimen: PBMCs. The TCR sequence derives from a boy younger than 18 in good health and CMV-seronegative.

This CDR3 reads CASSRGNFEHEQYF. CDR3 coding DNA: TGCGCCAGTAGCAGGGGAAACTTCGAACACGAGCAGTACTTC. V gene TRBV5-1 combines with J gene TRBJ2-7; possibly TRBD1 for D (6 bases). V lost 8 bases, J lost 5 bases, and 20 bases lay in between. This CDR3 contains 14 residues. Germline V gene lookup returns CDR1 SGHRS and CDR2 YFSETQ. Combining the CDR3 with reference TRBV5-1 and TRBJ2-7 gives the whole variable domain KAGVTQTPRYLIKTRGQQVTLSCSPISGHRSVSWYQQTPGQGLQFLFEYFSETQRNKGNFPGRFSGRQFSNSRSEMNVSTLELGDSALYLCASSRGNFEHEQYFGPGTRLTVT.